This TCR beta chain was documented in a study of CD8 T cells in ankylosing spondylitis. Overall study results and limits: It was reported that disease-linked clones were significantly enriched in matched ankylosing spondylitis synovial fluid. For ankylosing spondylitis blood, a TCR beta motif of 7 or 8 highly homologous variants appeared characteristic. The disease-linked clones had a CD8+ phenotype and low blood frequencies.

On this clonotype itself: What it binds is not known.

CDR1 and CDR2 (germline): SGHRS, YFSETQ. The CDR3 is 15 amino acids. V dropped 4 bases and J dropped 6 bases, with 18 bases sitting between them. TCR beta libraries were made by quantitative 5'-RACE with molecular barcodes. TCRdb reanalysed the 5' RACE reads using MiXCR and keeps one entry per CDR3 protein. The sample records under 120,000 distinct CDR3 sequences, less than 25% being singletons. V is TRBV5-1 and J is TRBJ2-3; the D gene is possibly TRBD2 (6 bases). Sequenced sample: synovial fluid, either unsorted or a sorted T cell fraction (not recorded which). This TCR was sampled from a male donor with ankylosing spondylitis. The CDR3 spells CASSVTGTPGDTQYF. CDR3 nucleotides: TGCGCCAGCAGCGTGACCGGGACTCCAGGTGATACGCAGTATTTT.